Below, 20 T cell receptor beta chains from the same sample are listed, as sequenced in a study of shared clonotypes between healthy human individuals. Using immunoSEQ multiplex PCR, the repertoire was profiled, and TCRdb retains in-frame clones only, with some absent. The table shows 2 million to 2.5 million clones, with 95% occurring only once. The specimen sequenced was naive CD4+ T cells sorted from blood. Subset noted: CD45RA+ positively selected. The receptor source for this set is a man younger than 30 in good health.

V gene TRBV18 combines with J gene TRBJ2-3; maybe TRBD2 (5 bases). Trimming cost V 3 bases and J 2 bases, with 12 bases left between them. This CDR3 has 15 amino acids. CDR1 and CDR2 from the germline V gene are KGHSH and LQKENI. The CDR3 DNA is TGTGCCAGCTCACCCTCGTGGACTTCCACAGATACGCAGTATTTT. This translates into CASSPSWTSTDTQYF.

The chain has TRBV10-3 and TRBJ1-1, with 9 bases matching TRBD1. Losses at the gene ends were 6 bases for V and 3 bases for J; bases not matched to a gene: 5. Germline V gene sequence: CDR1 ENHRY, CDR2 SYGVKD. CDR3 size: 14 residues. CDR3 amino acids: CAISGQGTYTEAFF. The CDR3 nucleotides read TGTGCCATCAGCGGACAGGGGACCTACACTGAAGCTTTCTTT.

This chain links TRBV2 with TRBJ2-7; possible D gene TRBD2, 6 bases. Germline CDR1 and CDR2: SNHLY and FYNNEI. The CDR3 consists of 13 residues. The V end lost 6 bases, the J end lost 5 bases, and 14 bases lay between the germline ends. The CDR3 DNA reads TGTGCCAGCAGAGCAGCGGGCGGCAACGAGCAGTACTTC. It translates to CASRAAGGNEQYF.

V is TRBV4-3 and J is TRBJ1-6, with D unclear. This CDR3 region has 15 residues. Trimming removed 0 bases from V and 7 bases from J, with 10 bases in between. Germline assignment: CDR1 LGHNA and CDR2 YSLEER. Written as DNA, the CDR3 is TGCGCCAGCAGCCAAGATCTAAAGGGCAATTCACCCCTCCACTTT. Translated, it gives CASSQDLKGNSPLHF.

This chain links TRBV20-1 with TRBJ2-5; D may correspond to TRBD1 or TRBD2 (5 bases each). Germline V lookup: CDR1 DFQATT, CDR2 SNEGSKA (reference sequence). V was cut by 5 bases and J by 10 bases, with 11 bases left in between. The length of the CDR3 is 10 residues. The CDR3 here is CSALRGIQYF. CDR3 bases: TGCAGTGCTCTGAGGGGTATCCAGTACTTC.

The chain is built from TRBV6-5 and TRBJ1-2, with TRBD1 identical over 7 bases. There are 15 residues in the CDR3. V shed 2 bases, J shed 4 bases, and the junction held 7 bases outside the gene matches. Germline V gives CDR1 MNHEY, CDR2 SVGAGI. DNA for the CDR3: TGTGCCAGCAGTTACGACAGGGTCTCCTCCTATGGCTACACCTTC. Translation: CASSYDRVSSYGYTF.

The chain recombines TRBV7-9 with TRBJ1-3; the D is unclear. Germline V gene sequence: CDR1 SEHNR, CDR2 FQNEAQ (reference sequence). V gave up 2 bases and J gave up 0 bases, with 5 bases separating them. This CDR3 contains 14 residues. As DNA, the CDR3 is TGTGCCAGCAGCTTACAGGTCTCTGGAAACACCATATATTTT. Its protein is CASSLQVSGNTIYF. Drawing the rest from reference TRBV7-9 and TRBJ1-3, the complete variable domain is DTGVSQNPRHKITKRGQNVTFRCDPISEHNRLYWYRQTLGQGPEFLTYFQNEAQLEKSRLLSDRFSAERPKGSFSTLEIQRTEQGDSAMYLCASSLQVSGNTIYFGEGSWLTVV.

The rearrangement uses TRBV19 and TRBJ1-6; D ambiguous. The germline V gene encodes CDR1 LNHDA and CDR2 SQIVND (reference sequence). V lost 3 bases to trimming and J lost 7 bases, with 16 bases between them. This CDR3 region has 16 residues. The DNA for the CDR3 is TGTGCCAGTAGTATTCCAACCAGGACGGAAAATTCACCCCTCCACTTT. It yields the protein CASSIPTRTENSPLHF. Full variable domain (rest looked up from reference TRBV19 and TRBJ1-6): DGGITQSPKYLFRKEGQNVTLSCEQNLNHDAMYWYRQDPGQGLRLIYYSQIVNDFQKGDIAEGYSVSREKKESFPLTVTSAQKNPTAFYLCASSIPTRTENSPLHFGNGTRLTVT.

The V call is TRBV28, the J call TRBJ2-1, with D tentatively TRBD2 (5 bases). Germline assignment: CDR1 MDHEN and CDR2 SYDVKM. Between the trimmed V and J ends, which lost 6 bases and 7 bases, there was a span of 19 bases. This CDR3 is built from 15 residues. The DNA of the CDR3 is TGTGCCAGCAGCACCCCGCGAGGGTTTAAGAATGAGCAGTTCTTC. Its translation: CASSTPRGFKNEQFF.

This chain uses TRBV2 with TRBJ1-5; 8 bases align to TRBD1. Germline V gives CDR1 SNHLY, CDR2 FYNNEI. The CDR3 contains 15 residues. With V trimmed by 3 bases and J by 4 bases, 5 bases remained unmatched. In DNA, the CDR3 is TGTGCCAGCAGTGAGTCAGGGGGCAGGAATCAGCCCCAGCATTTT. It codes for CASSESGGRNQPQHF.

The V and J genes are TRBV6-5 and TRBJ1-4; D is perhaps TRBD1 (5 bases). Between the trimmed V and J ends, which lost 7 bases and 8 bases, there was a span of 20 bases. This CDR3 is built from 15 residues. Germline V gene lookup returns CDR1 MNHEY and CDR2 SVGAGI. CDR3 loop: CASKTRRGGREKLFF. The CDR3 nucleotides are TGTGCCAGCAAGACCCGTCGTGGGGGTAGGGAAAAACTGTTTTTT.

This chain joins TRBV4-2 and TRBJ2-5; 7 bases fit TRBD2. With V trimmed by 1 base and J by 2 bases, 10 bases remained unmatched. CDR3 length equals 17 residues. Germline values: CDR1 LGHNA, CDR2 YNFKEQ. The CDR3 sequence is CASSQGSTSGIQETQYF. CDR3 bases: TGTGCCAGCAGCCAAGGCAGTACCAGCGGGATTCAAGAGACCCAGTACTTC.

The CDR3 region has the DNA TGTGCCAGCAGCTTCGAGGGGGACCCCTACGAGCAGTACTTC. Translation gives CASSFEGDPYEQYF. The genes are TRBV7-9 and TRBJ2-7; perhaps TRBD1 as D (6 bases). Germline assignment: CDR1 SEHNR and CDR2 FQNEAQ (reference sequence). This CDR3 region has 14 residues. V was clipped by 3 bases and J by 2 bases, with 11 bases between them.

This clone was recorded a few times. The chain carries TRBV28 and TRBJ2-7, with D maybe TRBD1 (6 bases). This CDR3 spans 13 amino acids. V lost 4 bases and J lost 5, with 12 bases in between. From germline, CDR1 is MDHEN and CDR2 SYDVKM. The CDR3 reads CASSSTGPDEQYF. For the CDR3, the DNA is TGTGCCAGCAGTTCAACAGGGCCGGACGAGCAGTACTTC.

The rearrangement uses TRBV6-6 and TRBJ1-1, with a possible D match to TRBD1 (5 bases). CDR1 and CDR2 (germline): MNHNY, SVGAGI (reference sequence). CDR3 size: 13 residues. V lost 6 bases and J 3 bases, leaving 11 bases between the germline ends. The chain's CDR3 is CASSLREYTEAFF. The CDR3, as DNA: TGTGCCAGCAGCCTCAGGGAGTACACTGAAGCTTTCTTT.

J is TRBJ2-7 and V is TRBV10-3; D possibly uses TRBD1 or TRBD2 (5 bases each). CDR3 length: 15 residues. Looked up from germline, CDR1 is ENHRY and CDR2 is SYGVKD. Trimming took off 5 bases at V and 0 bases at J, with 14 bases between the two ends. CDR3 coding DNA: TGTGCCATCAGTCCTGGGACGCACAGCTCCTACGAGCAGTACTTC. This translates into CAISPGTHSSYEQYF.

The chain combines TRBV7-9 with TRBJ2-7; D remains unclear. Per the germline V gene, CDR1 is SEHNR and CDR2 is FQNEAQ (reference sequence). This CDR3 has 16 amino acids. With 2 bases removed from V and 2 bases from J, the gap between germline ends came to 16 bases. CDR3 protein: CASSLMSALDPYEQYF. CDR3 coding DNA: TGTGCCAGCAGCTTAATGTCAGCTCTCGACCCCTACGAGCAGTACTTC.

V and J are TRBV18 and TRBJ2-7, with 8 bases fitting TRBD1. CDR1 and CDR2 from the germline V gene are KGHSH and LQKENI. There are 15 residues in the CDR3. V lost 4 bases to trimming and J lost 4 bases; unmatched junction nucleotides: 9. The CDR3 loop reads CASSRRTGQGYEQYF. The DNA for the CDR3 is TGTGCCAGCTCACGACGGACAGGGCAGGGGTACGAGCAGTACTTC.

J is TRBJ2-7 and V is TRBV11-2; either TRBD1 or TRBD2 may supply D (5 bases each). Germline-derived CDR1 and CDR2 are SGHAT and FQNNGV. The V and J ends lost 7 bases and 11 bases respectively, with 18 bases between them. There are 12 residues in the CDR3. CDR3 loop: CASINPSGREYF. The CDR3 DNA reads TGTGCCAGCATCAACCCCTCGGGACGGGAGTACTTC.

The chain uses TRBV30 and TRBJ2-7; D not resolved. CDR1 is GTSNPN and CDR2 is SVGIG in the germline V gene (reference sequence). V was pared by 2 bases and J by 0 bases, with 8 bases between. CDR3 length equals 13 residues. The CDR3 is CAWSRAISYEQYF. The DNA of the CDR3 is TGTGCCTGGAGTCGGGCAATCTCCTACGAGCAGTACTTC.